A selection of T cell receptor beta chains follows, all from one sample in a study of metastatic and nonmetastatic thyroid tumors. TCRdb reassembled clones from the PCR reads with MiXCR. The sample lists about 6,000 clones; about 27% were seen once. The sample consisted of adjacent normal tissue. These receptors originate from a female donor with papillary thyroid cancer or a benign thyroid nodule (not recorded which). Some clones in this sample may be carry-over from other donors' samples. Both conserved end residues are part of each CDR3. A D gene is named only where the DNA matches it firmly. Size tells how often a clone was seen (once, few, many) or the class of an expanded clone, and some rows leave it out.

clone_size j_call d_call v_call cdr3_nt cdr3_aa
medium-sized TRBJ2-2 TRBD2 TRBV7-6 TGTGCCAGCAGCTTAATGGGGCTAGCGGAGGTAGACACCGGGGAGCTGTTTTTT CASSLMGLAEVDTGELFF
medium-sized TRBJ2-7 TRBD1 TRBV5-6 TGTGCCAGCAGCTTGAGGCAGGGGGACGACGAGCAGTACTTC CASSLRQGDDEQYF
medium-sized TRBJ1-1 . TRBV29-1 TGCAGCGGGGACACCCCGAACACTGAAGCTTTCTTT CSGDTPNTEAFF
. TRBJ2-2 . TRBV11-2 TGTGCCAGCAGCTTAGGATGGCCAGCGTCGAACACCGGTGAGCTGTTTTTT CASSLGWPASNTGELFF
few TRBJ1-1 . TRBV20-1 TGCAGTGCTAGAGATCTAAATAGGGACAATCGGGGGACTGAAGCTTTCTTT CSARDLNRDNRGTEAFF
few TRBJ1-1 . TRBV28 TGTGCCAGCAGTTACGGGCAGGGGAGGAACACTGAAGCTTTCTTT CASSYGQGRNTEAFF
. TRBJ1-4 TRBD1 TRBV30 TGTGCCTGGAGGAGGCGGGGGACAGGGCCTTTTAATGAAAAACTGTTTTTT CAWRRRGTGPFNEKLFF
. TRBJ2-3 TRBD2 TRBV10-3 TGTGCCATCAGTGACCACATAGCGGGAGATACGCAGTATTTT CAISDHIAGDTQYF
. TRBJ2-7 . TRBV20-1 TGCAGTGCTAGTCAGGGATACGAGCAGTACTTC CSASQGYEQYF
. TRBJ1-6 . TRBV27 TGTGCCAGCAGTGTTGGACAGTCATATAATTCACCCCTCCACTTT CASSVGQSYNSPLHF
. TRBJ2-4 . TRBV20-1 TGCAGTGCTAGGGGTACAGGCAAAAACATTCAGTACTTC CSARGTGKNIQYF
. TRBJ1-1 . TRBV6-1 TGTGCCAGCACCACTAAGACAGGTGAAGCTTTCTTT CASTTKTGEAFF
. TRBJ2-7 . TRBV6-1 TGTGCCAGCAGTCCCCCGGGCCAACGATCCTACGATCAGTACTTC CASSPPGQRSYDQYF
few TRBJ2-1 . TRBV28 TGTGCCAGCAGGACAGAAGCAGGGGATGAGCAGTTCTTC CASRTEAGDEQFF